This passage covers 16 T cell receptor beta chains from one sample sequenced in a study of blood T cell repertoires in COVID-19. Profiling relied on immunoSEQ multiplex PCR, and the TCRdb table lists in-frame clones only, not all of them. The data hold about 670,000 clones, with around 90% observed a single time. Sequencing was carried out using peripheral blood. These TCRs come from a young woman with acute or convalescent COVID-19.

The rearrangement joins TRBV7-9 to TRBJ1-5; D is perhaps TRBD1 (5 bases). V lost 5 bases and J lost 3, with 20 bases in between. Germline V gives CDR1 SEHNR, CDR2 FQNEAQ (reference sequence). The CDR3 is 17 residues long. Written as DNA, the CDR3 is TGTGCCAGCAGCCTCCAGCCCCCCGGGGGGGTCAATCAGCCCCAGCATTTT. It translates to CASSLQPPGGVNQPQHF.

The rearrangement uses TRBV6-5 and TRBJ2-7; 13 nucleotides agree with TRBD2. The V and J ends lost 4 bases and 7 bases, in that order; junction bases with no gene match: 7. This CDR3 spans 15 amino acids. The germline V gene encodes CDR1 MNHEY and CDR2 SVGAGI. The DNA of the CDR3 is TGTGCCAGCAGTTCCGGACTAGCGGGGGTGGGGGAGCAGTACTTC. Protein sequence: CASSSGLAGVGEQYF.

The CDR3 here is CASSARQGGTGELFF. CDR3 nucleotide sequence: TGTGCCAGCAGCGCACGACAGGGGGGCACCGGGGAGCTGTTTTTT. The chain combines TRBV5-4 with TRBJ2-2, with 9 bases matching TRBD1. Looked up from germline, CDR1 is SGHNT and CDR2 is YYREEE (reference sequence). The CDR3 runs to 15 residues. The trim removed 4 bases at V and 4 bases at J, leaving 5 bases unmatched.

This chain connects TRBV18 to TRBJ1-4; 8 nucleotides align to TRBD1. The CDR3 loop spans 14 amino acids. V shed 4 bases and J 5 bases; nucleotides not matched to a gene: 3. CDR1 and CDR2 (germline): KGHSH, LQKENI. The CDR3 DNA follows: TGTGCCAGCTCACTCCGGGACAGGAATGAAAAACTGTTTTTT. Translating it yields CASSLRDRNEKLFF. The whole variable domain, filled in from reference TRBV18 and TRBJ1-4, reads NAGVMQNPRHLVRRRGQEARLRCSPMKGHSHVYWYRQLPEEGLKFMVYLQKENIIDESGMPKERFSAEFPKEGPSILRIQQVVRGDSAAYFCASSLRDRNEKLFFGSGTQLSVL.

This clone was recorded a few times. This chain joins TRBV11-2 and TRBJ2-7; unclear D gene. Germline V CDR1 and CDR2: SGHAT, FQNNGV. The CDR3 has 11 amino acids. Trimming pared 3 bases from V and 4 bases from J, leaving 4 bases between. The CDR3 is CASSLEYEQYF. The CDR3 nucleotides read TGTGCCAGCAGCTTGGAGTACGAGCAGTACTTC.

CDR3 coding DNA: TGTGCCAGCAGTGAAGCGGGGGAGGATGTCTATGGCTACACCTTC. It encodes CASSEAGEDVYGYTF. The J gene is TRBJ1-2, the V gene TRBV6-1; TRBD1 is a possible D gene (5 bases). Germline loops: CDR1 MNHNS, CDR2 SASEGT. V lost 0 bases and J lost 4, with 12 bases in between. This CDR3 spans 15 amino acids.

The chain joins TRBV12-3 or TRBV12-4 to TRBJ1-1, with D possibly being TRBD1 (5 bases). The CDR3 contains 11 residues. V was shortened by 10 bases and J by 5 bases, with 11 bases between the two germline ends. The CDR3, as DNA: TGTGCCATTGGGGGGGGGACTGAAGCTTTCTTT. This gives the protein CAIGGGTEAFF.

The gene calls are TRBV9 and TRBJ2-5, with 10 bases that match TRBD1. Germline assignment: CDR1 SGDLS and CDR2 YYNGEE. The CDR3 totals 17 residues. V lost 3 bases to trimming and J lost 2 bases; unmatched junction nucleotides: 10. The CDR3 sequence: CASSAGQGIDGQETQYF. The CDR3 DNA reads TGTGCCAGCAGCGCGGGACAGGGGATTGATGGGCAAGAGACCCAGTACTTC.

The chain employs TRBV11-2 and TRBJ1-4; 7 bases fit TRBD1. Germline V gene sequence: CDR1 SGHAT, CDR2 FQNNGV. The CDR3 is 16 residues long. V was pared by 6 bases and J by 8 bases, with 15 bases of the junction left unmatched. CDR3 in amino acids: CASSLGQPSTMEKLFF. The CDR3 region has the DNA TGTGCCAGCAGTCTGGGACAGCCGAGTACTATGGAAAAACTGTTTTTT.

The rearrangement links TRBV5-5 to TRBJ1-2, with 8 bases that match TRBD1. Germline loops: CDR1 SGHKS, CDR2 YYEKEE (reference sequence). Germline trimming cut 4 bases from V and 0 bases from J; bases unmatched to any gene: 5. The CDR3 consists of 15 residues. For the CDR3, the DNA is TGTGCCAGCAGCCCGTCGACAGGGGCTAACTATGGCTACACCTTC. This sequence encodes CASSPSTGANYGYTF. The full variable domain, with the rest looked up from reference TRBV5-5 and TRBJ1-2, is DAGVTQSPTHLIKTRGQQVTLRCSPISGHKSVSWYQQVLGQGPQFIFQYYEKEERGRGNFPDRFSARQFPNYSSELNVNALLLGDSALYLCASSPSTGANYGYTFGSGTRLTVV.

The V and J genes are TRBV28 and TRBJ1-1; D is perhaps TRBD1 (5 bases). The length of the CDR3 is 16 residues. Germline V gene sequence: CDR1 MDHEN, CDR2 SYDVKM. V lost 1 base and J 1 base, leaving 13 bases between the germline ends. The CDR3 nucleotides read TGTGCCAGCAGTTTATTTCGTGGGACTGGGAACACTGAAGCTTTCTTT. It codes for CASSLFRGTGNTEAFF.

J is TRBJ2-1 and V is TRBV7-6; 7 bases agree with TRBD2. This CDR3 region has 13 residues. V lost 5 bases to trimming and J lost 7 bases; unmatched junction nucleotides: 5. CDR1 and CDR2 (germline): SGHVS, FNYEAQ. The CDR3 spells CASSQRGGNEQFF. CDR3 in DNA: TGTGCCAGCAGCCAGCGGGGAGGGAATGAGCAGTTCTTC.

This chain joins TRBV15 and TRBJ1-1; 7 bases are shared with TRBD1. Trimming removed 1 base from V and 4 bases from J; junction bases left unmatched: 3. CDR1 is LNHNV, CDR2 YYDKDF, per germline (reference sequence). The CDR3 is 14 amino acids. In nucleotides, the CDR3 is TGTGCCACCAGCAGAGGGGACAGCTTCACTGAAGCTTTCTTT. Its translation: CATSRGDSFTEAFF.

The chain uses TRBV4-1 and TRBJ2-7; D perhaps matches TRBD1 (6 bases). Germline V gene data show CDR1 as MGHRA and CDR2 as YSYEKL. The CDR3 loop spans 15 amino acids. Trimming cost V 0 bases and J 2 bases, with 11 bases left between them. The CDR3 loop is CASSQEAGAAYEQYF. CDR3 bases: TGCGCCAGCAGCCAAGAGGCAGGGGCGGCCTACGAGCAGTACTTC.

The chain links TRBV6-5 to TRBJ2-7, with D hard to call. CDR1 is MNHEY and CDR2 is SVGAGI in the germline V gene. This CDR3 is built from 13 residues. Trimming took off 2 bases at V and 0 bases at J, with 5 bases between the two ends. The CDR3 DNA sequence: TGTGCCAGCAGTTACCAGGTCTCCTACGAGCAGTACTTC. Translated: CASSYQVSYEQYF.

This rearrangement joins TRBV24-1 to TRBJ1-2, with D possibly TRBD1 on 5 matching bases. This CDR3 contains 16 residues. CDR1 is KGHDR, CDR2 SFDVKD, per germline. The V and J ends lost 4 bases and 4 bases respectively, with 18 bases between them. CDR3 region: CATSDRDSRTGYGYTF. CDR3 sequence (DNA): TGTGCCACCAGTGACAGGGATAGCCGAACTGGCTATGGCTACACCTTC.